These 18 T cell receptor beta chains came from one sample sequenced in a study of T cells in Graves' hyperthyroidism and ophthalmopathy. TCR beta CDR3 region amplification was performed from RNA transcripts. In the first-round RT-PCR of the TCR CDR3, the HTBI primer set was used. TCRdb reprocessed the multiplex PCR reads via MiXCR and lists one record per CDR3 protein. The sample lists hundreds of thousands of distinct CDR3 sequences; 24% were seen once. Sequencing was performed on blood. Every receptor here comes from a woman in her twenties or thirties with Graves' ophthalmopathy.

In this sample, this clonotype turned up many times. The rearrangement joins TRBV28 to TRBJ1-2; possible D gene TRBD1, 5 bases. Germline CDR1 and CDR2: MDHEN and SYDVKM. V gave up 5 bases and J gave up 8 bases, with 9 bases separating them. The CDR3 consists of 11 residues. The CDR3 sequence: CASSTRQGYTF. CDR3 DNA: TGTGCCAGCAGTACCAGACAGGGCTACACCTTC.

Many counts were recorded for this clonotype. The gene calls are TRBV20-1 and TRBJ2-7; D remains ambiguous. From germline, CDR1 is DFQATT and CDR2 SNEGSKA (reference sequence). Trimming removed 5 bases from V and 0 bases from J, with 17 bases in between. The CDR3 extends over 15 amino acids. The CDR3 is CSAPRPSDRSYEQYF. The DNA of the CDR3 is TGCAGTGCTCCCCGTCCCTCTGACCGCTCCTACGAGCAGTACTTC.

V and J are TRBV28 and TRBJ2-1; D is perhaps TRBD2 (6 bases). This CDR3 spans 12 amino acids. V was trimmed by 6 bases and J by 9 bases, leaving 12 bases between them. In germline, CDR1 is MDHEN, CDR2 SYDVKM. CDR3 nucleotides: TGTGCCAGCAGGACATCGGGGGTTGAGCAGTTCTTC. Protein sequence: CASRTSGVEQFF.

This clonotype was detected ten times or more. V usage is TRBV6-1 and J usage is TRBJ2-7; D assignment may be TRBD1 or TRBD2 (5 bases each). V lost 6 bases to trimming and J lost 0 bases, with 18 bases between them. From germline, CDR1 is MNHNS and CDR2 SASEGT. The CDR3 totals 16 residues. The CDR3 protein is CASRGTLGRNSYEQYF. Written as DNA, the CDR3 is TGTGCCAGCAGGGGGACGTTGGGGCGGAACTCCTACGAGCAGTACTTC.

Comment on this clonotype: A read error may be the cause here, since a much bigger clone is one base away. The CDR3 region is CAISEGNIKYF. The CDR3 DNA reads TGTGCCATCAGTGAGGGGAACATTAAGTACTTC. The V and J genes are TRBV10-3 and TRBJ2-4, with D uncertain. The CDR3 runs 11 residues. Germline lookup yields CDR1 ENHRY and CDR2 SYGVKD.

This clonotype was detected ten times or more. CDR3 in DNA: TGTGCCAGCAGTTTAGGTACGTTGGGTCCTGGGGCCAACGTCCTGACTTTC. This sequence encodes CASSLGTLGPGANVLTF. The chain employs TRBV12-3 or TRBV12-4 and TRBJ2-6; D is uncertain. The V end was cut by 1 base, the J end by 2 bases, with 12 bases between. This CDR3 spans 17 amino acids.

This clonotype was counted a few times. The chain combines TRBV3-1 with TRBJ2-5; 7 bases align to TRBD2. This CDR3 has 14 amino acids. In germline, CDR1 is LGHDT, CDR2 YNNKEL (reference sequence). J gave up 4 bases and V 8 bases, and 10 bases lay outside the gene matches. The CDR3 nucleotides read TGTGCCAGCCAGCTAGCGGCCCTCCGAGAGACCCAGTACTTC. As protein: CASQLAALRETQYF.

This clonotype was detected ten times or more. The genes are TRBV7-2 and TRBJ2-7; 7 bases fit TRBD2. Germline CDR1 is SGHTA and CDR2 is FQGNSA. With 6 bases clipped from V and 3 bases from J, the junction kept 5 bases outside the gene matches. The CDR3 spans 13 residues. The CDR3 bases are TGTGCCAGCAGGATCGGACTAGACTACGAGCAGTACTTC. Encoded protein: CASRIGLDYEQYF.

This clonotype was observed many times. The chain is built from TRBV7-2 and TRBJ2-7, with 10 positions matching TRBD2. CDR3 length: 15 amino acids. Germline assignment: CDR1 SGHTA and CDR2 FQGNSA. V shed 2 bases and J 3 bases; nucleotides not matched to a gene: 4. The CDR3 nucleotides read TGTGCCAGCAGCTTAAGCGGGGGGGCCTACTACGAGCAGTACTTC. Translated, it gives CASSLSGGAYYEQYF.

This clonotype was seen ten or more times. The chain uses TRBV18 and TRBJ2-7; D gene uncertain. Germline CDR1 and CDR2: KGHSH and LQKENI. This CDR3 contains 16 residues. V lost 0 bases and J lost 0, with 12 bases in between. The CDR3 here is CASSPPDSLISYEQYF. The CDR3 DNA reads as TGTGCCAGCTCACCACCGGATAGCCTTATCTCCTACGAGCAGTACTTC.

This sequence joins TRBV18 and TRBJ1-1; the D is unclear. V lost 3 bases to trimming and J lost 6 bases, with 8 bases between them. The CDR3 covers 12 residues. Per germline, CDR1 KGHSH and CDR2 LQKENI. The CDR3 region has the DNA TGTGCCAGCTCACCGGCGGGCGCTGAAGCTTTCTTT. It is translated as CASSPAGAEAFF.

This clonotype was counted at least ten times. The genes are TRBV6-1 and TRBJ1-2; 8 nucleotides agree with TRBD1. V lost 7 bases to trimming and J lost 5 bases; unmatched junction nucleotides: 6. Germline loops: CDR1 MNHNS, CDR2 SASEGT. The CDR3 runs 13 residues. The CDR3 protein is CASTRDRNYGYTF. The CDR3 nucleotides are TGTGCCAGCACCAGGGACAGGAATTATGGCTACACCTTC.

V usage is TRBV28 and J usage is TRBJ1-2; no reliable D call. CDR1 is MDHEN and CDR2 is SYDVKM in the germline V gene. Deletions cut 4 bases from V and 6 bases from J, with 12 bases between. The CDR3 consists of 13 residues. This CDR3 reads CASSSIAGDGYTF. CDR3 DNA sequence: TGTGCCAGCAGTTCTATAGCCGGGGATGGCTACACCTTC.

The chain joins TRBV6-5 to TRBJ2-5; 12 bases agree with TRBD2. CDR1 and CDR2 from the germline V gene are MNHEY and SVGAGI. V was pared by 4 bases and J by 4 bases, with 7 bases of the junction left unmatched. The CDR3 loop spans 16 amino acids. CDR3 DNA sequence: TGTGCCAGCAGTTCCCCGACTAGCGGGAGCGGAGAGACCCAGTACTTC. Its translation: CASSSPTSGSGETQYF.

This clonotype was found many times. The rearrangement joins TRBV6-5 to TRBJ1-1; no definite D call. Germline lookup yields CDR1 MNHEY and CDR2 SVGAGI. V was trimmed by 0 bases and J by 3 bases, leaving 8 bases between them. This CDR3 is built from 14 residues. The CDR3 nucleotides are TGTGCCAGCAGTTACTCTCTAGAGTACACTGAAGCTTTCTTT. Residues: CASSYSLEYTEAFF.

At least ten counts were recorded for this clonotype. The chain has TRBV6-2 or TRBV6-3 and TRBJ2-4, with unresolved D. CDR1 and CDR2 (germline): MNHEY, SVGEGT. Trimming cost V 7 bases and J 0 bases, with 7 bases left between them. The length of the CDR3 is 13 residues. The CDR3 DNA follows: TGTGCCAGCAATGAGCTAGCCAAAAACATTCAGTACTTC. As protein: CASNELAKNIQYF.

This clonotype was counted at least ten times. This sequence joins TRBV20-1 and TRBJ2-7, with D perhaps matching TRBD1 (6 bases). The CDR3 is 11 residues long. In germline, CDR1 is DFQATT, CDR2 SNEGSKA (reference sequence). Trimming took off 7 bases at V and 5 bases at J, with 12 bases between the two ends. CDR3 DNA sequence: TGCAGTGGCAACTACAGGGACGAGCAGTACTTC. It translates to CSGNYRDEQYF.

This clonotype was detected ten times or more. The chain carries TRBV30 and TRBJ1-2; tentatively, D is TRBD1 (5 bases). V was trimmed by 4 bases and J by 4 bases, leaving 16 bases between them. Germline-derived CDR1 and CDR2 are GTSNPN and SVGIG (reference sequence). The CDR3 spans 14 residues. The CDR3 coding sequence is TGTGCCTGGACCTCGGGTGGGGGGATCTATGGCTACACCTTC. Protein: CAWTSGGGIYGYTF.